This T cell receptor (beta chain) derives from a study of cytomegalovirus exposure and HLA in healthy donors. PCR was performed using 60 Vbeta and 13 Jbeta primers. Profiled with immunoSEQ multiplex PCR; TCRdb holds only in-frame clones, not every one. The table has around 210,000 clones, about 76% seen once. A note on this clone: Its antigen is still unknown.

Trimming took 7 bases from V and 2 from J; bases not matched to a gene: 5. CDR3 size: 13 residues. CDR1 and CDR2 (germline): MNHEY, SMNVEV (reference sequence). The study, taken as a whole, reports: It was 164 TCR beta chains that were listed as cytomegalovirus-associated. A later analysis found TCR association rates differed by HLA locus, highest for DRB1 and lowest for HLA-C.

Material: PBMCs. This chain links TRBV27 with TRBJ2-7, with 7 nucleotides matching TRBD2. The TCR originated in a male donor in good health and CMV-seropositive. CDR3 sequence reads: CASTGGAAYEQYF. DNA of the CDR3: TGTGCCAGCACGGGGGGAGCGGCCTACGAGCAGTACTTC.